This T cell receptor (beta chain) was sequenced for a study of shared clonotypes between healthy human individuals. Study as a whole: The study used three CD4 naive, three CD4 memory, two CD8 naive and one CD8 memory plate per donor. Study observations and caveats: In contrast to clonotypes shared by all four donors, non-shared clonotypes had lower generation probabilities. Naive subsets, compared against memory subsets, generally had larger estimated richness values.

Turning to this clone: The antigen is undetermined.

The CDR3 runs to 13 residues. Germline lookup yields CDR1 SGHTS and CDR2 YDEGEE. V lost 1 base, J lost 2 bases, and 7 bases lay in between. Profiling relied on immunoSEQ multiplex PCR, and the TCRdb table lists in-frame clones only, not all of them. This table has about 1.1 million clones, approximately 80% appearing once. The sample consisted of memory CD4+ T cells from PBMCs. The sample's subset: CD45RA-negative fraction. The source of this sequence is a man aged 18 to 30 in good health. Some clones in this sample may be carry-over from other donors' samples. The V and J genes are TRBV5-8 and TRBJ2-7, with D perhaps matching TRBD2 (5 bases). This CDR3 is CASSLPGTYEQYF. The CDR3 DNA follows: TGTGCCAGCAGCTTGCCGGGGACCTACGAGCAGTACTTC.